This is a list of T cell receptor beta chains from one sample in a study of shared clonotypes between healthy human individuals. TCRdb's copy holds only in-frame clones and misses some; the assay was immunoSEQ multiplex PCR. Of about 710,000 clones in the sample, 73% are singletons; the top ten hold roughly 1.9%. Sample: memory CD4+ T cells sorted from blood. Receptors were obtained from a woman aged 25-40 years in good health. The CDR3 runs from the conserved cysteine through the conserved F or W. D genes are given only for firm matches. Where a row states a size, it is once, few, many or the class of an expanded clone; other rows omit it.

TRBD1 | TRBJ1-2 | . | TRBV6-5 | CASSLWGQDSGGYTF | TGTGCCAGCAGCCTGTGGGGACAGGACTCCGGAGGCTACACCTTC
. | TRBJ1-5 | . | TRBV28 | CASSLPHRDQPQHF | TGTGCCAGCAGTTTGCCCCACAGGGATCAGCCCCAGCATTTT
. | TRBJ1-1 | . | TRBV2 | CASSVWRGDTEAFF | TGTGCCAGCAGTGTGTGGAGGGGAGACACTGAAGCTTTCTTT
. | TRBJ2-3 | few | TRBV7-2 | CASSLMGGTSTDTQYF | TGTGCCAGCAGCTTAATGGGCGGGACTAGCACAGATACGCAGTATTTT
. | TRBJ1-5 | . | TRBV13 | CASSLGYQPQHF | TGTGCCAGCAGCTTAGGGTATCAGCCCCAGCATTTT
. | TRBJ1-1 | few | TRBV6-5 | CASEDGNTEAFF | TGTGCCAGCGAGGACGGGAACACTGAAGCTTTCTTT
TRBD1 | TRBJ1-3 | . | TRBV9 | CASSPDRGANTIYF | TGTGCCAGCAGCCCGGACAGGGGGGCAAACACCATATATTTT
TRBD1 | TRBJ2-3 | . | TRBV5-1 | CASSLTRDRGGTDTQYF | TGCGCCAGCAGCCTCACCCGGGACAGGGGAGGAACAGATACGCAGTATTTT
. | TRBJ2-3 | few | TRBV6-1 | CASSEQGPGPRDTQYF | TGTGCCAGCAGTGAGCAAGGGCCAGGCCCACGGGATACGCAGTATTTT
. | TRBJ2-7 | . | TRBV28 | CASGGTDYEQYF | TGTGCCAGCGGCGGGACAGACTACGAGCAGTACTTC
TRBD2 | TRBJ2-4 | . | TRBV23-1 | CASSQWREVKNIQYF | TGCGCCAGCAGTCAGTGGCGGGAGGTCAAAAACATTCAGTACTTC
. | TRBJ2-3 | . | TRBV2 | CASTQPGSRATQYF | TGTGCCAGCACCCAACCTGGGTCCCGGGCTACGCAGTATTTT
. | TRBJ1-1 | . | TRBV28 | CASTLLQGRAFF | TGTGCCAGCACTTTATTACAGGGTAGAGCTTTCTTT
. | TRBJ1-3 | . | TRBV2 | CASKPNWGGNTIYF | TGTGCCAGCAAACCGAACTGGGGTGGAAACACCATATATTTT
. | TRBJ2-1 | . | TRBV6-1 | CASMEAGYLYNEQFF | TGTGCCAGCATGGAGGCGGGCTACCTTTACAATGAGCAGTTCTTC
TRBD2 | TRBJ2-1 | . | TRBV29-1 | CSPLSGRAYNEQFF | TGCAGCCCCCTTAGCGGGAGGGCCTACAATGAGCAGTTCTTC
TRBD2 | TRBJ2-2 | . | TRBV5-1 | CASSVGLEGTGELFF | TGCGCCAGCAGCGTGGGACTAGAAGGGACCGGGGAGCTGTTTTTT
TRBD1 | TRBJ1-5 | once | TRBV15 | CATSRGQGALKIGYQPQHF | TGTGCCACCAGCAGGGGACAGGGGGCTCTCAAAATCGGCTATCAGCCCCAGCATTTT
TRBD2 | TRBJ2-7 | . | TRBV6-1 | CAGTTSGIYEQYF | TGTGCCGGAACGACTAGCGGAATTTACGAGCAGTACTTC